This entry concerns a single T cell receptor beta chain. Its specificity is not known. The data originate from a study of response to subunit inactivated influenza vaccine. Points from the study as a whole: Authors suggested that a seasonal influenza vaccination recruits few new T cells each time.

TCRdb fed the RT-PCR reads into MiXCR, producing one record per CDR3 protein. The sample holds hundreds of thousands of distinct CDR3 sequences, 12% to 15% seen once. The CDR3 contains 18 residues. V lost 6 bases and J 8 bases, leaving 26 bases between the germline ends. Germline CDR1 is MNHNS and CDR2 is SASEGT. The origin of this receptor is a man between 50 and 59 years old who received an inactivated influenza vaccine. The sequencing used PBMCs from blood, collected 14 to 15 days before vaccination. This rearrangement joins TRBV6-1 to TRBJ2-6; D not resolved. The CDR3, as DNA: TGTGCCAGCAGCTCCCGGCCAGTAATCCCTATCTCGTCCAACGTCCTGACTTTC. This translates into CASSSRPVIPISSNVLTF.